Presented here are 8 T cell receptor beta chains from one specimen sequenced in a study of blood T cell repertoires in COVID-19. Method: immunoSEQ multiplex PCR; TCRdb's copy keeps in-frame clones and lacks some. This table has around 130,000 clones, around 84% appearing once. The sequenced sample was peripheral blood. Receptors were obtained from an elderly woman with acute or convalescent COVID-19.

This clone came up once. The chain employs TRBV9 and TRBJ1-6; D remains ambiguous. CDR3 size: 13 residues. The germline V gene has CDR1 SGDLS and CDR2 YYNGEE. V lost 8 bases, J lost 0 bases, and 6 bases lay in between. CDR3 sequence: CASGSSYNSPLHF. DNA for the CDR3: TGTGCCAGTGGGAGCTCCTATAATTCACCCCTCCACTTT.

J is TRBJ1-3 and V is TRBV6-1; 11 bases align to TRBD1. Germline trimming cut 6 bases from V and 2 bases from J; bases unmatched to any gene: 3. This CDR3 has 15 residues. Germline V gene lookup returns CDR1 MNHNS and CDR2 SASEGT. Here the CDR3 reads CASRLDRGPGNTIYF. The CDR3 bases are TGTGCCAGCAGGCTGGACAGGGGGCCTGGAAACACCATATATTTT.

The V and J genes are TRBV9 and TRBJ2-2, with a possible D match to TRBD1 (6 bases). With 0 bases removed from V and 4 bases from J, the gap between germline ends came to 7 bases. The germline V gene encodes CDR1 SGDLS and CDR2 YYNGEE. The CDR3 has 14 amino acids. CDR3 protein: CASSVGGGTGELFF. CDR3 coding DNA: TGTGCCAGCAGCGTAGGAGGGGGCACCGGGGAGCTGTTTTTT.

This clone has more than one count but fewer than ten. The V call is TRBV12-5, the J call TRBJ2-3; 7 bases map to TRBD2. V shed 3 bases, J shed 4 bases, and the junction held 22 bases outside the gene matches. This CDR3 spans 20 amino acids. Germline CDR1 LGHNT, CDR2 FRNRAP. CDR3 region: CASGLLPSRSGGSSPDTQYF. The CDR3 bases are TGTGCTAGTGGTTTATTACCGAGTCGCTCGGGCGGGAGTAGCCCAGATACGCAGTATTTT.

V is TRBV12-3 or TRBV12-4 and J is TRBJ2-7; D is possibly TRBD2 (5 bases). Trimming took 5 bases from V and 3 from J, leaving 11 bases between them. The CDR3 loop spans 13 amino acids. In DNA, the CDR3 is TGTGCCAGCAGTCTCCGGGAATACTACGAGCAGTACTTC. It is translated as CASSLREYYEQYF.

This clone was picked up one time. The chain is built from TRBV25-1 and TRBJ1-2; possible D gene TRBD1, 6 bases. V was trimmed by 5 bases and J by 8 bases, leaving 12 bases between them. Germline-derived CDR1 and CDR2 are MGHDK and SYGVNS. The CDR3 is 12 amino acids. The CDR3 DNA reads as TGTGCCAGCAGTAAACAGGGAGAAGGCTACACCTTC. Translating gives CASSKQGEGYTF.

V is TRBV29-1 and J is TRBJ2-1; D is ambiguous. Trimming took 4 bases from V and 4 from J, leaving 14 bases between them. Germline assignment: CDR1 SQVTM and CDR2 ANQGSEA. CDR3 length: 14 amino acids. Written as DNA, the CDR3 is TGCAGCGTTGCCTTTTTAAAGAGATACAATGAGCAGTTCTTC. It specifies CSVAFLKRYNEQFF.

The chain has TRBV29-1 and TRBJ1-2; 8 bases align to TRBD1. The length of the CDR3 is 12 residues. V lost 3 bases, J lost 3 bases, and 0 bases stayed unmatched. Germline values: CDR1 SQVTM, CDR2 ANQGSEA. The CDR3 region is CSVETGDYGYTF. CDR3 sequence (DNA): TGCAGCGTTGAGACAGGGGACTATGGCTACACCTTC.